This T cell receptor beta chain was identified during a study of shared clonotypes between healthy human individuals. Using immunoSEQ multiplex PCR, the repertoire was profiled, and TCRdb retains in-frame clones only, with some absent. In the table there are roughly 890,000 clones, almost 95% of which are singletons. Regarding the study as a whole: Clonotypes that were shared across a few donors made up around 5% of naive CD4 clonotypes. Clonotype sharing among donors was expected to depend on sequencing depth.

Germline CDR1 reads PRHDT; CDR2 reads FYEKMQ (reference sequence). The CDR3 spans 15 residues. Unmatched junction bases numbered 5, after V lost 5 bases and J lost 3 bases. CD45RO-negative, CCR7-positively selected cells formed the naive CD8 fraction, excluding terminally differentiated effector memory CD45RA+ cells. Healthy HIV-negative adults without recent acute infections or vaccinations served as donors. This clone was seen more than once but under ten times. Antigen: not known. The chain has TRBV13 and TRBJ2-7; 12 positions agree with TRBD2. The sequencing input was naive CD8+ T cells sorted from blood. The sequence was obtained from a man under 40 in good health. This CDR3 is CASSPRTSGIYEQYF. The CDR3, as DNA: TGTGCCAGCAGCCCCCGGACTAGCGGGATCTACGAGCAGTACTTC.